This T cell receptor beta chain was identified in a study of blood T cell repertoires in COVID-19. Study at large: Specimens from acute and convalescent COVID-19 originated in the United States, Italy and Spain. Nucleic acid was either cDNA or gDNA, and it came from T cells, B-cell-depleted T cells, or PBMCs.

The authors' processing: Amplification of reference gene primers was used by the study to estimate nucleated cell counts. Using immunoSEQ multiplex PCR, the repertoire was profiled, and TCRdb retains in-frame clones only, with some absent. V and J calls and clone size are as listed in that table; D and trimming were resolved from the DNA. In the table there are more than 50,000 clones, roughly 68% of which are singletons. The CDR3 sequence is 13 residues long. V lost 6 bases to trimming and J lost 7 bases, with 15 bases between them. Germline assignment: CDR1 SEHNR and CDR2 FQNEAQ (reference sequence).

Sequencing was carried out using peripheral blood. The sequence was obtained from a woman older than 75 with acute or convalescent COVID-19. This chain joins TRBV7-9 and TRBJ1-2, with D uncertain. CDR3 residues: CASSPRSYGGYTF. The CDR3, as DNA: TGTGCCAGCAGTCCTAGGTCTTACGGTGGCTACACCTTC.